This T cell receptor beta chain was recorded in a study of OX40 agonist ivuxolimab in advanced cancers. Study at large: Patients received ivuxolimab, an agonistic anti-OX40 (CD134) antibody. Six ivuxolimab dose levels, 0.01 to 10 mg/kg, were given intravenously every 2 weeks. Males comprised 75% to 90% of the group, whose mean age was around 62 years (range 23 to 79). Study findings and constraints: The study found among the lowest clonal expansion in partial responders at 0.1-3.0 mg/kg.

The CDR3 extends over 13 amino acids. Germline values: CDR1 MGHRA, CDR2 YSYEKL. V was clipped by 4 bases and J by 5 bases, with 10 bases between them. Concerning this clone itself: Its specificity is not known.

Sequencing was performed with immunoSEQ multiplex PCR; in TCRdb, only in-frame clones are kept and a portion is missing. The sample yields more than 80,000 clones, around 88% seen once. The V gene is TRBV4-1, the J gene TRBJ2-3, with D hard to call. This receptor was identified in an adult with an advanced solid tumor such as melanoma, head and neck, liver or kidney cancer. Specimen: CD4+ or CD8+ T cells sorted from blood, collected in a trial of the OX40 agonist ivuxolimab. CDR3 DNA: TGCGCCAGCAGCCCTTCGGTCTTAGATACGCAGTATTTT. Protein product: CASSPSVLDTQYF.